This T cell receptor (beta chain) was found in a study of T cell repertoires and Cas9 in healthy adults (dated by TCRdb to 2017 to 2018). Turning to the overall study: Within the CD4 and CD8 compartments, the researchers characterized SpCas9-reactive T cells in terms of multi-effector potency, cytotoxicity and lineage determination. The study examined preexisting T cell immunity against the Streptococcus pyogenes Cas9 nuclease (SpCas9) used in CRISPR gene editing.

CDR1 and CDR2 are drawn from the germline V gene: MGHRA, YSYEKL. The CDR3, cysteine through phenylalanine, is 17 amino acids long. Just the 51-base CDR3 DNA is kept, in frame starting at base 1. Germline trimming amounts to 4 bases on V and 6 bases on J, with 16 as the count of junction bases outside the gene matches. What the study reported, not specific to this receptor: SpCas9-reactive regulatory T cells were reported to mitigate proliferation and function of SpCas9-reactive effector T cells in vitro.

All of the donors in the study were healthy humans. Preparation of the library involved the immunoSEQ multiplex PCR assay. Here the immuneACCESS table is served through TCRdb, limited to in-frame sequences with V and J called. Missing clones are a known gap in these copies; in checked studies unresolved V genes cover under half, and the rest lacks a known reason. A total of more than 12,000 clones appear in this sample, 89% of them only once. The ten largest clones represent 2% to 2.5% of the sample. Regarding this clone: It lacks a known antigen. Base quality data are lacking; no much larger clone is found one base away.

Recombination connected TRBV4-1 to TRBJ2-3; 7 bases in between match TRBD2. Sequencing was carried out using Tregs (CD4+, CD25+, CD127-, CD137-, CD154-) from PBMCs; culture status not recorded. The sequence derives from a human donor in good health. CDR3 protein: CASSPRTRNLLTDTQYF. The nucleotides read TGCGCCAGCAGCCCTCGGACTAGGAATCTTCTCACGGATACGCAGTATTTT.